The 18 T cell receptor beta chains below come from one sample, sequenced in a study of T cells in Graves' hyperthyroidism and ophthalmopathy. Template material for amplifying TCR beta CDR3 regions consisted of RNA transcripts. A set of HTBI primers served as the primers for a first-round RT-PCR of the TCR CDR3. TCRdb re-called the multiplex PCR reads with MiXCR, one entry per CDR3 protein. The sample includes 660,000 or so distinct CDR3 sequences, around 21% of them seen just once. The sequencing sample was made of blood. Receptors originate from a man under 40 with Graves' ophthalmopathy.

This clonotype appeared many times. The chain couples TRBV6-2 or TRBV6-3 to TRBJ1-1; a weak D match, TRBD1 (6 bases). Germline V lookup: CDR1 MNHEY, CDR2 SVGEGT. The CDR3 length is 13 residues. The V end was cut by 1 base, the J end by 4 bases, with 7 bases between. CDR3 DNA sequence: TGTGCCAGCAGTTACTACAGGGCCACTGAAGCTTTCTTT. This encodes CASSYYRATEAFF.

This clonotype was found many times. The chain couples TRBV28 to TRBJ1-2, with a weak D call TRBD1 (5 bases). CDR1 and CDR2 from the germline V gene are MDHEN and SYDVKM. The V end lost 2 bases, the J end lost 7 bases, and 8 bases lay between the germline ends. The CDR3 has 12 residues. CDR3 in DNA: TGTGCCAGCAGTTTAAGACAGTTTGGCTACACCTTC. Translated: CASSLRQFGYTF.

In this sample, this clonotype turned up a few times. This chain uses TRBV20-1 with TRBJ1-2; D not certain. V lost 1 base, J lost 4 bases, and 16 bases lay in between. This CDR3 contains 15 residues. Germline assignment: CDR1 DFQATT and CDR2 SNEGSKA (reference sequence). CDR3 sequence reads: CSARATGNLLYGYTF. CDR3 in DNA: TGCAGTGCTAGAGCGACCGGCAACTTACTCTATGGCTACACCTTC.

This clonotype was seen a handful of times. This rearrangement joins TRBV7-8 to TRBJ1-6; unclear D gene. Germline V gives CDR1 SGHVS, CDR2 FQNEAQ. This CDR3 contains 15 residues. V lost 6 bases and J lost 4, with 13 bases in between. In DNA form, the CDR3 reads TGTGCCAGCAGAACTGAGGCAGCTTATAATTCACCCCTCCACTTT. It yields the protein CASRTEAAYNSPLHF.

This clonotype was seen only a few times. The genes are TRBV27 and TRBJ2-3; D may be TRBD1 (6 bases). The CDR3 loop spans 15 amino acids. The V and J ends lost 1 base and 2 bases respectively, with 10 bases between them. Germline V lookup: CDR1 MNHEY, CDR2 SMNVEV (reference sequence). The CDR3 reads CASSLWGPLTDTQYF. For the CDR3, the DNA is TGTGCCAGCAGTTTATGGGGGCCCCTCACAGATACGCAGTATTTT.

This clonotype was seen a single time. V gene TRBV7-9 combines with J gene TRBJ1-3; tentatively, D is TRBD1 (5 bases). CDR1 and CDR2 from the germline V gene are SEHNR and FQNEAQ (reference sequence). Trimming left V 4 bases short and J 4 bases short, with 17 bases between. This CDR3 contains 16 residues. Here the CDR3 reads CASSSLVDGAGNTIYF. For the CDR3, the DNA is TGTGCCAGCAGCTCGCTCGTTGACGGGGCAGGAAACACCATATATTTT.

In DNA form, the CDR3 reads TGCGCCAGCAGCCTCTCACATGCGACGGGGGGCTACGAGCAGTACTTC. Amino acids: CASSLSHATGGYEQYF. The rearrangement uses TRBV4-3 and TRBJ2-7; 7 nucleotides line up with TRBD2. This CDR3 spans 16 amino acids. Germline V lookup: CDR1 LGHNA, CDR2 YSLEER. The J segment lost 3 bases and the V segment lost 4 bases, leaving 12 bases of the junction unmatched.

This sequence joins TRBV11-2 and TRBJ1-3; perhaps TRBD1 as D (5 bases). Trimming removed 3 bases at V and 2 bases at J, with 14 bases between. The CDR3 is 16 residues long. Germline loops: CDR1 SGHAT, CDR2 FQNNGV. For the CDR3, the DNA is TGTGCCAGCAGCTTGGCGCTTCCAGGGCCTGGAAACACCATATATTTT. Its translation is CASSLALPGPGNTIYF.

V is TRBV20-1 and J is TRBJ2-1; D gene uncertain. Trimming left V 0 bases short and J 0 bases short, with 9 bases between. The length of the CDR3 is 15 residues. Germline lookup yields CDR1 DFQATT and CDR2 SNEGSKA (reference sequence). The CDR3 here is CSARDGPSSYNEQFF. The CDR3 DNA is TGCAGTGCTAGAGATGGCCCTAGCTCCTACAATGAGCAGTTCTTC.

This clonotype was observed a few times. The V and J genes are TRBV6-1 and TRBJ2-7; D is possibly TRBD1 (6 bases). The germline V gene has CDR1 MNHNS and CDR2 SASEGT. Trimming removed 4 bases from V and 2 bases from J, with 15 bases in between. The CDR3 sequence is 15 residues long. The CDR3 is CASSASGTQAYEQYF. CDR3 DNA sequence: TGTGCCAGCAGTGCCTCCGGGACACAAGCCTACGAGCAGTACTTC.

The J gene is TRBJ2-1, the V gene TRBV6-1; TRBD2 matches 13 bases. The germline V gene encodes CDR1 MNHNS and CDR2 SASEGT. This CDR3 has 15 residues. After removal of 6 bases from V and 7 bases from J, the junction contained 6 bases not matched to a gene. The CDR3 reads CASRAGTSGNNEQFF. The CDR3 nucleotides read TGTGCCAGCAGGGCGGGGACTAGCGGGAATAATGAGCAGTTCTTC.

This clonotype was counted only a few times. The chain employs TRBV6-2 or TRBV6-3 and TRBJ1-5; weak D call: TRBD1 (6 bases). Germline V gene lookup returns CDR1 MNHEY and CDR2 SVGEGT. Trimming removed 2 bases from V and 1 base from J, with 9 bases in between. CDR3 size: 15 residues. This CDR3 is CASSYPGASNQPQHF. The CDR3 nucleotides read TGTGCCAGCAGTTACCCGGGGGCCAGCAATCAGCCCCAGCATTTT.

This clonotype showed up just a few times. The chain carries TRBV20-1 and TRBJ1-6, with 10 bases that match TRBD1. The CDR3 consists of 15 residues. The V gene end was trimmed by 3 bases and the J gene end by 6 bases; junction bases not matched to a gene: 5. Looked up from germline, CDR1 is DFQATT and CDR2 is SNEGSKA (reference sequence). CDR3 bases: TGCAGTGCTAGGGGACAGGGGAATCGTAATTCACCCCTCCACTTT. Residues: CSARGQGNRNSPLHF.

This clonotype was detected only a few times. J is TRBJ2-3 and V is TRBV7-2; 12 bases match TRBD2. The CDR3 contains 18 residues. J was trimmed by 5 bases and V by 0 bases; bases with no gene match: 9. In germline, CDR1 is SGHTA, CDR2 FQGNSA. CDR3: CASSLAVASGRAGDTQYF. CDR3 DNA: TGTGCCAGCAGCTTAGCGGTGGCTAGCGGGAGGGCGGGAGATACGCAGTATTTT.

The chain joins TRBV2 to TRBJ2-2; 9 bases agree with TRBD2. Germline V CDR1 and CDR2: SNHLY, FYNNEI. The CDR3 extends over 15 amino acids. V gave up 2 bases and J gave up 6 bases; unmatched junction bases: 4. DNA for the CDR3: TGTGCCAGCAGTGAACTAGCGGGACTGGCCGGGGAGCTGTTTTTT. The encoded protein is CASSELAGLAGELFF.

This clonotype showed up just a few times. This chain links TRBV28 with TRBJ2-2; possible D gene TRBD1, 6 bases. This CDR3 contains 16 residues. From germline, CDR1 is MDHEN and CDR2 SYDVKM. V was cut by 3 bases and J by 2 bases, with 13 bases left in between. CDR3 DNA sequence: TGTGCCAGCAGTTTTCTAGGGACACCAAACACCGGGGAGCTGTTTTTT. Translation: CASSFLGTPNTGELFF.

The CDR3, as DNA: TGCGCCAGCAGCCAAACCTCATCGGGGGGAATTGAAGCTTTCTTT. Translation: CASSQTSSGGIEAFF. This chain connects TRBV4-1 to TRBJ1-1; D perhaps matches TRBD1 (5 bases). Germline CDR1 MGHRA, CDR2 YSYEKL. Trimming left V 2 bases short and J 7 bases short, with 17 bases between. The CDR3 is 15 amino acids.

The rearrangement uses TRBV12-3 or TRBV12-4 and TRBJ2-3; 14 nucleotides agree with TRBD2. The CDR3 loop spans 17 amino acids. V shed 2 bases and J 3 bases; nucleotides not matched to a gene: 4. CDR3 nucleotides: TGTGCCAGCAGTTTAAGGACTAGCGGGAGGATGACAGATACGCAGTATTTT. Amino acid sequence: CASSLRTSGRMTDTQYF.